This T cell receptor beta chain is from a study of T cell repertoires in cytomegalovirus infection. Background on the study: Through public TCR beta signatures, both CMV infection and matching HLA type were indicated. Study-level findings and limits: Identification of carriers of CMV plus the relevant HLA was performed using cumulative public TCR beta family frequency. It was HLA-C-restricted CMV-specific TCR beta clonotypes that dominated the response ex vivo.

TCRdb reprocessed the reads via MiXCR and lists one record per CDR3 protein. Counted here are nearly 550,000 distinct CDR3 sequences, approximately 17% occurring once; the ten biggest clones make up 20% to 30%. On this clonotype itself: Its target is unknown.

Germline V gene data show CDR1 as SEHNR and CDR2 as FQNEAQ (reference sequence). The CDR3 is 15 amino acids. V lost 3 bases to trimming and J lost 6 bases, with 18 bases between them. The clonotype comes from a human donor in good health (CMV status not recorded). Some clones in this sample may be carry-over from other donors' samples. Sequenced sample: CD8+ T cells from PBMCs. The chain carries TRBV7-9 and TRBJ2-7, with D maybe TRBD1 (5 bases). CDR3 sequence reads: CASSFTLGHRAEQYF. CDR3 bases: TGTGCCAGCAGCTTTACCTTAGGACACCGCGCCGAGCAGTACTTC.